This is a list of T cell receptor beta chains from one sample in a study of metastatic and nonmetastatic thyroid tumors. TCRdb re-clonotyped the PCR reads through MiXCR. The sample includes about 6,700 clones, 30% to 35% of them seen just once. Source material: adjacent normal tissue. The receptors were gathered from a female donor with papillary thyroid cancer or a benign thyroid nodule (not recorded which). Some clones in this sample may be carry-over from other donors' samples. CDR3s include the opening cysteine and the closing phenylalanine or tryptophan. Each record gives: J gene, D gene, V gene, clone size, CDR3 protein, CDR3 DNA. A D gene is named only where the DNA matches it firmly. Some rows have no size entry. The others give once, few or many, or a class for an expanded clone.

TRBJ2-1 | TRBD1 | TRBV20-1 | NA | CSASQGGEGNEQFF | TGCAGTGCCTCCCAAGGGGGCGAAGGGAATGAGCAGTTCTTC
TRBJ2-3 | NA | TRBV10-3 | medium-sized | CAISEVSADTQYF | TGTGCCATCAGTGAGGTCAGCGCAGATACGCAGTATTTT
TRBJ1-1 | NA | TRBV6-2/TRBV6-3 | NA | CASSGPSNTEAFF | TGTGCCAGCTCGGGACCGTCGAACACTGAAGCTTTCTTT
TRBJ1-2 | NA | TRBV28 | NA | CASSPVDRYTGYTF | TGTGCCAGCAGCCCTGTAGACAGGTATACTGGCTACACCTTC
TRBJ1-6 | NA | TRBV5-1 | medium-sized | CASSLAPYNSPLHF | TGCGCCAGCAGCTTGGCTCCCTATAATTCACCCCTCCACTTT
TRBJ1-5 | NA | TRBV4-1 | few | CASSQVPGSNQPQHF | TGCGCCAGCAGCCAAGTCCCAGGGAGCAATCAGCCCCAGCATTTT
TRBJ2-5 | TRBD2 | TRBV12-3/TRBV12-4 | NA | CASSKRDGGETQYF | TGTGCCAGCAGTAAGCGGGACGGTGGGGAGACCCAGTACTTC
TRBJ2-2 | TRBD1 | TRBV29-1 | medium-sized | CSVDRGYTGELFF | TGCAGCGTGGACAGGGGGTACACCGGGGAGCTGTTTTTT
TRBJ2-1 | NA | TRBV6-2/TRBV6-3 | few | CASSYSGSEQFF | TGTGCCAGCAGTTACTCAGGCTCTGAGCAGTTCTTC
TRBJ1-2 | NA | TRBV5-5 | NA | CASSLGVGPSGYTF | TGTGCCAGCAGCTTGGGTGTAGGGCCGTCTGGCTACACCTTC
TRBJ1-5 | NA | TRBV5-1 | NA | CASSLEVGQPQHF | TGCGCCAGCAGCTTGGAGGTCGGTCAGCCCCAGCATTTT
TRBJ2-1 | NA | TRBV5-1 | NA | CASSLGGPEDEQFF | TGCGCCAGCAGCTTGGGGGGGCCCGAGGATGAGCAGTTCTTC
TRBJ1-6 | NA | TRBV6-6 | few | CASGYPLTVESPLHF | TGTGCCAGCGGTTACCCTCTGACAGTAGAATCACCCCTCCACTTT
TRBJ2-7 | NA | TRBV11-2 | once | CASSLGPLLRPYEQYF | TGTGCCAGCAGCTTAGGCCCCCTTTTGCGGCCCTACGAGCAGTACTTC
TRBJ2-3 | NA | TRBV27 | few | CASSEWWTGQSTDTQYF | TGTGCCAGCAGTGAATGGTGGACGGGCCAAAGCACAGATACGCAGTATTTT
TRBJ2-7 | TRBD2 | TRBV20-1 | NA | CSARDGEGGPYEQYF | TGCAGTGCTAGAGATGGGGAGGGAGGGCCTTATGAGCAGTACTTC
TRBJ2-1 | NA | TRBV6-1 | NA | CAGEVRVGEQFF | TGTGCCGGGGAGGTCCGGGTCGGTGAGCAGTTCTTC
TRBJ2-2 | NA | TRBV20-1 | few | CSARDPRDTPNTGELFF | TGCAGTGCTAGAGATCCCAGGGACACTCCGAACACCGGGGAGCTGTTTTTT
TRBJ1-5 | NA | TRBV27 | many | CASSLGGYQPQHF | TGTGCCAGCAGTTTAGGGGGTTATCAGCCCCAGCATTTT
TRBJ2-6 | TRBD2 | TRBV20-1 | NA | CSGTGTSGGANVLTF | TGCAGTGGAACCGGGACTAGCGGGGGGGCCAACGTCCTGACTTTC
TRBJ2-1 | TRBD2 | TRBV6-4 | NA | CASSDSTSGSNEQFF | TGTGCCAGCAGTGACTCGACTAGCGGGAGCAATGAGCAGTTCTTC
TRBJ2-1 | TRBD2 | TRBV30 | many | CAWSAQLAGQFF | TGTGCCTGGAGTGCCCAACTAGCGGGGCAGTTCTTC
TRBJ2-1 | TRBD1 | TRBV6-4 | NA | CASSQQGTTSYNEQFF | TGTGCCAGCAGTCAACAGGGGACGACTTCCTACAATGAGCAGTTCTTC
TRBJ1-5 | NA | TRBV6-1 | few | CASSDGWGQNQPQHF | TGTGCCAGCAGTGACGGCTGGGGGCAGAATCAGCCCCAGCATTTT
TRBJ2-1 | NA | TRBV11-2 | NA | CASSQDINSYNEQFF | TGTGCCAGCAGCCAGGACATAAACTCCTACAATGAGCAGTTCTTC
TRBJ2-7 | TRBD1 | TRBV20-1 | NA | CSARGQGYSKYEQYF | TGCAGTGCTAGAGGACAGGGTTACAGTAAATACGAGCAGTACTTC
TRBJ2-7 | TRBD1 | TRBV7-9 | NA | CASSLAVWTGYEQYF | TGTGCCAGCAGCTTGGCCGTGTGGACAGGCTACGAGCAGTACTTC
TRBJ2-7 | NA | TRBV5-8 | once | CASPGLSTYEQYF | TGTGCCAGCCCGGGACTGTCGACCTACGAGCAGTACTTC
TRBJ2-7 | NA | TRBV12-3/TRBV12-4 | NA | CASSLYLTSFSYEQYF | TGTGCCAGCAGTTTGTATCTCACTAGCTTTTCCTACGAGCAGTACTTC
TRBJ2-7 | NA | TRBV4-1 | few | CASSQERGPSYEQYF | TGCGCCAGCAGCCAAGAACGGGGGCCCTCCTACGAGCAGTACTTC
TRBJ2-7 | NA | TRBV11-2 | NA | CASSSSWGNPDGDEQYF | TGTGCCAGCAGCTCATCGTGGGGTAACCCGGACGGGGACGAGCAGTACTTC
TRBJ1-1 | TRBD1 | TRBV20-1 | NA | CSASKSGTGSHTEAFF | TGCAGTGCTAGTAAATCTGGGACAGGATCCCACACTGAAGCTTTCTTT